These 9 T cell receptor beta chains share one sample of origin, sequenced in a study of T cell repertoires in cytomegalovirus infection (dated by TCRdb to between 2018 and 2021). The meaning of the sample's treatment or condition label: in vitro stimulation with specific CMV peptide epitopes to enrich CMV-specific T cells. The antigens of these receptors remain unknown. These reads were obtained on an Illumina HiSeq 1500. The public reads were reprocessed in TCRdb via fastp at Q25 and MiXCR, keeping in-frame beta chains. CDR3 protein duplicates are merged, each entry listing the most common genes and DNA. In all, the sample holds 650,000 to 900,000 distinct CDR3 sequences, and approximately 32% of those were seen once. The ten largest clones add up to around 12% of the sample. Sample: cultured CD8+ T cells from PBMCs, taken from culture after CMV antigen stimulation. These receptors came from a human donor in good health (CMV status not recorded). Some clones in this sample may be carry-over from other donors' samples.

This chain uses TRBV6-1 with TRBJ1-1, with TRBD1 matching 8 bases. The trim removed 6 bases at V and 9 bases at J, leaving 6 bases unmatched. This CDR3 has 12 amino acids. Germline values: CDR1 MNHNS, CDR2 SASEGT. The CDR3: CASRGQALKAFF. The CDR3 DNA follows: TGTGCCAGCAGGGGACAGGCGTTGAAAGCTTTCTTT.

Ten or more counts support this clonotype. The CDR3 region is CASSLGVSPFEDTQYF. The CDR3 DNA reads TGTGCCAGCAGCTTAGGGGTTAGCCCGTTCGAGGATACGCAGTATTTT. The V and J genes are TRBV7-8 and TRBJ2-3; D remains ambiguous. Germline V CDR1 and CDR2: SGHVS, FQNEAQ. The V end lost 1 base, the J end lost 6 bases, and 17 bases lay between the germline ends. This CDR3 has 16 amino acids.

The chain carries TRBV19 and TRBJ1-1, with unresolved D. The V gene lost 6 bases and the J gene lost 0 bases, with 11 bases spanning the gap. Per germline, CDR1 LNHDA and CDR2 SQIVND (reference sequence). The CDR3 contains 14 residues. The CDR3, as DNA: TGTGCCAGTAGCCGAAATTTTATGAACACTGAAGCTTTCTTT. Its protein is CASSRNFMNTEAFF.

CDR3 nucleotides: TGTGCCAGCCGGGACAGGGAGAACACCGGGGAGCTGTTTTTT. Amino acid sequence: CASRDRENTGELFF. The genes are TRBV9 and TRBJ2-2, with 9 bases lining up with TRBD1. V shed 7 bases, J shed 1 base, and the junction held 2 bases outside the gene matches. Germline V gene lookup returns CDR1 SGDLS and CDR2 YYNGEE. CDR3 length: 14 amino acids.

V gene TRBV7-3 combines with J gene TRBJ1-2; D is ambiguous. Per the germline V gene, CDR1 is SGHTA and CDR2 is FQGTGA. The CDR3 has 12 residues. For the CDR3, the DNA is TGTGAGAAGGGAAGGCCTAACTATGGCTACACCTTC. Translating gives CEKGRPNYGYTF.

The chain employs TRBV6-2 or TRBV6-3 and TRBJ1-5, with 10 bases that match TRBD1. The ends lost 6 bases at V and 7 bases at J; junction bases unmatched: 6. Germline CDR1 and CDR2: MNHEY and SVGEGT. The CDR3 runs 14 residues. CDR3 protein: CASSGTGVWQPQHF. The DNA of the CDR3 is TGTGCCAGCAGCGGGACAGGGGTATGGCAGCCCCAGCATTTT.

This chain uses TRBV6-1 with TRBJ1-1, with D tentatively TRBD1 (5 bases). This CDR3 contains 14 residues. V gave up 9 bases and J gave up 4 bases, with 18 bases separating them. CDR1 and CDR2 from the germline V gene are MNHNS and SASEGT. CDR3 sequence (DNA): TGTGCCAGTCAGGGAGTCAGACCTCTCACTGAAGCTTTCTTT. Translation gives CASQGVRPLTEAFF.

This clonotype appeared a few times. The chain combines TRBV13 with TRBJ1-4; possibly TRBD1 for D (5 bases). Germline-derived CDR1 and CDR2 are PRHDT and FYEKMQ (reference sequence). This CDR3 is 17 amino acids long. V gave up 5 bases and J gave up 3 bases, with 19 bases separating them. In DNA, the CDR3 is TGTGCCAGCAGCCTTCGAGGTAAAGGGGCTTCTAATGAAAAACTGTTTTTT. Translated: CASSLRGKGASNEKLFF.

The chain carries TRBV12-3 or TRBV12-4 and TRBJ2-5, with D possibly TRBD1 on 6 matching bases. The CDR3 length is 14 residues. V dropped 4 bases and J dropped 4 bases, with 13 bases sitting between them. CDR3 in amino acids: CASSWGQLGETQYF. The CDR3 DNA is TGTGCCAGCAGTTGGGGACAATTGGGAGAGACCCAGTACTTC.